This is a list of T cell receptor beta chains from one sample in a study of radiotherapy plus CTLA-4 blockade in lung cancer. TCRdb's copy holds only in-frame clones and misses some; the assay was immunoSEQ multiplex PCR. The sample lists 75,000 to 100,000 clones; around 90% were seen once. The material was peripheral blood, obtained from a patient treated with radiotherapy plus ipilimumab. These TCRs come from a human donor with non-small cell lung cancer that progressed on radiotherapy plus ipilimumab. CDR3s include the opening cysteine and the closing phenylalanine or tryptophan. The order of the fields is V gene, J gene, clone size, D gene, CDR3 protein, CDR3 DNA. D genes are given only for firm matches. Clone size is stated in some rows and not others, as once, few, many or a class when expanded.

>TRBV6-5|TRBJ1-3|NA|NA
CASKFERGNTIYF
TGTGCCAGCAAATTTGAAAGGGGAAACACCATATATTTT
>TRBV2|TRBJ1-1|NA|NA
CASSSGGSVVRAFF
TGTGCCAGCAGTTCCGGCGGCTCGGTCGTAAGAGCTTTCTTT
>TRBV6-5|TRBJ2-5|NA|TRBD1
CASSGQGARETQYF
TGTGCCAGCAGCGGACAGGGGGCAAGAGAGACCCAGTACTTC
>TRBV2|TRBJ2-3|NA|TRBD2
CARGGGGRESTDTQYF
TGTGCCCGCGGAGGTGGCGGGAGGGAGAGCACAGATACGCAGTATTTT
>TRBV6-5|TRBJ1-1|NA|TRBD1
CASSRRYRGRTEAFF
TGTGCCAGCAGTAGACGATACAGGGGGCGGACTGAAGCTTTCTTT
>TRBV4-1|TRBJ1-3|NA|NA
CASSQVPGNTIYF
TGCGCCAGCAGCCAAGTCCCGGGGAACACCATATATTTT
>TRBV7-2|TRBJ2-3|few|NA
CASSLERVSRTQYF
TGTGCCAGCAGCTTAGAACGGGTGTCACGAACGCAGTATTTT
>TRBV2|TRBJ1-1|NA|TRBD1
CASSRQGRNTEAFF
TGTGCCAGCAGCCGACAGGGCCGGAACACTGAAGCTTTCTTT
>TRBV30|TRBJ2-7|NA|TRBD2
CAWSLAGDPSYEQYF
TGTGCCTGGAGCCTAGCGGGGGATCCCTCCTACGAGCAGTACTTC
>TRBV15|TRBJ2-1|NA|TRBD2
CATSRSQGLAGGTGLNEQFF
TGTGCCACCAGCAGATCCCAGGGACTAGCGGGAGGGACCGGGTTGAATGAGCAGTTCTTC
>TRBV2|TRBJ1-2|NA|TRBD1
CATVTDRDAYGYTF
TGTGCCACCGTAACAGACAGGGACGCCTATGGCTACACCTTC
>TRBV2|TRBJ2-7|NA|NA
CASSGNRDVSYEQYF
TGTGCCAGCTCCGGAAACAGGGACGTAAGTTACGAGCAGTACTTC
>TRBV7-6|TRBJ2-5|NA|NA
CASSLSGSRQETQYF
TGTGCCAGCAGCTTATCCGGGAGCCGACAAGAGACCCAGTACTTC
>TRBV6-1|TRBJ1-1|NA|NA
CASRAVNTEAFF
TGTGCCAGCAGGGCGGTGAACACTGAAGCTTTCTTT
>TRBV11-3|TRBJ2-3|NA|NA
CASSLEQGTQYF
TGTGCCAGCAGCTTAGAACAGGGAACGCAGTATTTT
>TRBV9|TRBJ2-1|once|NA
CVSSVGRGYYNEQFF
TGTGTCAGCAGCGTAGGGCGGGGCTACTACAATGAGCAGTTCTTC
>TRBV11-2|TRBJ1-2|NA|NA
CASSEQNYGYTF
TGTGCCAGCAGCGAACAAAACTATGGCTACACCTTC
>TRBV2|TRBJ2-5|NA|NA
CASSFRLGNQETQYF
TGTGCCAGCAGTTTCCGACTAGGGAACCAAGAGACCCAGTACTTC
>TRBV5-4|TRBJ1-2|NA|TRBD1
CASSPRGGAGYGYTF
TGTGCCAGCAGCCCTCGAGGGGGCGCGGGCTATGGCTACACCTTC
>TRBV15|TRBJ2-1|NA|TRBD2
CATSRGGSGIGYEQFF
TGTGCCACCAGCAGAGGAGGTAGCGGGATAGGCTATGAGCAGTTCTTC
>TRBV5-6|TRBJ1-1|NA|TRBD1
CASSATGETEAFF
TGTGCCAGCAGCGCGACAGGGGAAACTGAAGCTTTCTTT
>TRBV11-2|TRBJ2-5|NA|NA
CASSLALVGETQYF
TGTGCCAGCAGCTTAGCTCTAGTTGGAGAGACCCAGTACTTC
>TRBV15|TRBJ1-1|NA|NA
CATSRLLVNTEAFF
TGTGCCACCAGCAGACTTCTGGTGAACACTGAAGCTTTCTTT
>TRBV27|TRBJ2-3|NA|NA
CASSLLPERADTQYF
TGTGCCAGCAGTTTACTTCCCGAAAGGGCAGATACGCAGTATTTT
>TRBV19|TRBJ1-3|NA|TRBD1
CASSRRTGPLSGNTIYF
TGTGCCAGTAGTAGGAGGACAGGACCTCTCTCTGGAAACACCATATATTTT
>TRBV5-8|TRBJ1-5|NA|NA
CASSLGQPQHF
TGTGCCAGCAGCTTGGGGCAGCCCCAGCATTTT
>TRBV20-1|TRBJ2-1|NA|NA
CSALREDEQFF
TGCAGTGCCCTAAGGGAGGATGAGCAGTTCTTC
>TRBV27|TRBJ2-3|NA|NA
CASSLSGNYWDTQYF
TGTGCCAGCAGTTTAAGTGGAAACTACTGGGATACGCAGTATTTT
>TRBV5-1|TRBJ1-1|NA|NA
CASSQQTGLNTEAFF
TGCGCCAGCAGCCAACAGACAGGATTGAACACTGAAGCTTTCTTT
>TRBV10-3|TRBJ2-7|NA|TRBD1
CAISITPRQGRFYEQYF
TGTGCCATCAGTATTACCCCCCGACAGGGGAGGTTCTACGAGCAGTACTTC
>TRBV9|TRBJ2-7|NA|TRBD2
CASSVGLSGNYYEQYF
TGTGCCAGCAGCGTAGGTTTAAGCGGGAACTACTACGAGCAGTACTTC
>TRBV7-2|TRBJ2-3|NA|TRBD2
CAYRAGGTTDTQYF
TGTGCCTATAGGGCGGGAGGGACCACAGATACGCAGTATTTT
>TRBV30|TRBJ1-1|NA|NA
CAWNTGGDTEAFF
TGTGCCTGGAACACAGGTGGGGACACTGAAGCTTTCTTT
>TRBV11-3|TRBJ2-3|NA|TRBD2
CASSPTASGSTDTQYF
TGTGCCAGCAGCCCGACGGCTAGCGGGAGTACAGATACGCAGTATTTT
>TRBV6-1|TRBJ2-1|NA|TRBD2
CASSEAVGRDEQFF
TGTGCCAGCAGTGAAGCAGTGGGGAGGGATGAGCAGTTCTTC
>TRBV6-5|TRBJ2-7|NA|NA
CASIRGVYEQYF
TGTGCCAGCATTAGGGGGGTTTACGAGCAGTACTTC
>TRBV5-1|TRBJ2-7|NA|TRBD2
CASKRGTGSYEQYF
TGCGCCAGCAAGCGGGGCACGGGGTCCTACGAGCAGTACTTC
>TRBV2|TRBJ1-2|NA|NA
CASRGDFRGDGYTF
TGTGCCAGCAGAGGGGACTTCCGGGGGGATGGCTACACCTTC
>TRBV6-6|TRBJ2-2|once|NA
CASSPTRGVETGELFF
TGTGCCAGCAGCCCAACCAGGGGGGTAGAAACCGGGGAGCTGTTTTTT
>TRBV12-5|TRBJ2-1|NA|NA
CASGLVLLNSYNEQFF
TGTGCTAGTGGTTTGGTACTACTAAACTCCTACAATGAGCAGTTCTTC
>TRBV4-1|TRBJ2-3|once|TRBD2
CASSQLAGGRSDTQYF
TGCGCCAGCAGCCAATTAGCGGGAGGGCGTTCAGATACGCAGTATTTT
>TRBV19|TRBJ1-1|NA|NA
CATSRRGSNTEAFF
TGTGCCACCTCACGGCGGGGCAGTAACACTGAAGCTTTCTTT
>TRBV5-1|TRBJ2-1|NA|NA
CASSLEAGSHNEQFF
TGCGCCAGCAGCTTGGAGGCGGGGTCGCACAATGAGCAGTTCTTC
>TRBV29-1|TRBJ1-2|NA|NA
CSVETANYGYTF
TGCAGCGTTGAAACGGCTAACTATGGCTACACCTTC
>TRBV5-5|TRBJ1-2|NA|NA
CASSLAGFWGGHGYTF
TGTGCCAGCAGCTTGGCGGGTTTCTGGGGTGGACATGGCTACACCTTC
>TRBV5-4|TRBJ1-2|NA|NA
CASSPFHETGYTF
TGTGCCAGCAGTCCCTTCCACGAAACAGGCTACACCTTC
>TRBV5-4|TRBJ2-3|NA|TRBD2
CASSSAGLAGGRDTQYF
TGTGCCAGCAGCTCGGCGGGACTAGCGGGAGGCAGGGATACGCAGTATTTT
>TRBV6-1|TRBJ2-2|NA|NA
CASMTPAGGELFF
TGTGCCAGCATGACACCAGCCGGCGGGGAGCTGTTTTTT
>TRBV2|TRBJ2-3|NA|TRBD1
CASRGQGGDTQYF
TGTGCCAGCCGTGGACAGGGGGGAGATACGCAGTATTTT
>TRBV7-7|TRBJ2-5|NA|NA
CASSSGGESAPHGTQYF
TGTGCTAGCAGCTCGGGGGGCGAAAGTGCCCCCCACGGGACCCAGTACTTC
>TRBV11-2|TRBJ2-7|NA|NA
CASSPKSYEQYF
TGTGCCAGCAGCCCTAAGTCCTACGAGCAGTACTTC
>TRBV12-5|TRBJ2-5|NA|NA
CASGLGTASKETQYF
TGTGCTAGTGGTTTGGGGACAGCCTCTAAAGAGACCCAGTACTTC
>TRBV5-6|TRBJ2-4|NA|NA
CASSLGLAKNIQYF
TGTGCCAGCAGCTTGGGATTAGCCAAAAACATTCAGTACTTC
>TRBV28|TRBJ2-7|NA|NA
CASSLGDRPYEQYF
TGTGCCAGCAGTTTAGGGGACCGGCCCTACGAGCAGTACTTC
>TRBV7-9|TRBJ2-2|NA|NA
CASSPGDTSRLPNTGELFF
TGTGCCAGCAGCCCGGGGGACACTTCACGGCTTCCGAACACCGGGGAGCTGTTTTTT
>TRBV5-4|TRBJ2-7|few|TRBD1
CASSHRDRSYEQYF
TGTGCCAGCAGCCACAGGGACAGGTCCTACGAGCAGTACTTC
>TRBV6-6|TRBJ1-4|few|TRBD1
CASISQGGFEKLFF
TGTGCCAGCATCTCACAGGGGGGCTTTGAAAAACTGTTTTTT
>TRBV6-5|TRBJ2-7|medium-sized|NA
CASSYTSGSGSYEQYF
TGTGCCAGCAGTTACACCTCGGGTAGCGGTTCCTACGAGCAGTACTTC